The TCR beta chain described here comes from a study of T cell responses to AZD1222 COVID-19 vaccine (dated by TCRdb to about 2021). Regarding the research as a whole: AZD1222 recipients with second doses at about 4 weeks or about 12 weeks were pooled, because spike-specific TCR depth and breadth did not differ between schedules. TCR sequencing covered roughly 230 trial participants: about 210 given two doses of AZD1222 and about 26 given two doses of MenACWY control vaccine. Enrollment into the trials was organized by age into subgroups of 18-55, 56-69 and 70-plus years, and those subgroups contained approximately 150, 30 and 60 TCR-sequenced participants, respectively.

The CDR3 regions of human TCRbeta chains were analyzed by immunosequencing. Under the source paper's analysis protocol: TCRs in the repertoires were compared against a reference library of SARS-CoV-2-specific TCRs that had been generated with the MIRA antigen-specificity platform. Breadth was defined as the fraction of unique TCRs that were SARS-CoV-2-associated. Depth was defined as the fraction of total T cells that were SARS-CoV-2-associated. Using the MIRA data, every spike-specific TCR was mapped to the spike region that the TCR reacted to and assigned to either a CD4 or a CD8 class. Log10-transformed breadth and depth values were compared by one-way ANOVA with Sidak's multiple comparisons tests. The immuneACCESS repertoire file appears here via TCRdb, limited to in-frame rearrangements. These files lack a portion of the clones; in checked studies, under half of the deficit traces to unresolved V genes, and the cause of the others is not known. The V and J calls and clone size are taken from that table; D and trimming were inferred from the DNA. The sample table records about 100,000 clones; about 87% of these occur just once. The ten largest clonotypes hold about a sixth of the sample.

Taken from the germline V gene, the CDR1 and CDR2 loops are MNHEY and SVGAGI. V lost 8 bases and J lost 1 base; the stretch between them is 18 bases long. The CDR3 holds 15 amino acids from the cysteine to the phenylalanine. Solely the CDR3 DNA is kept, with 45 bases framed from the first base. This clone has just a few counts. Its antigen has not been determined. One base away there is no much larger clone; base qualities are not given. The time point label, as the study defines it: baseline before first vaccination. The vaccinee samples were drawn from two UK trials, COV001 and COV002, one of which was a single-blind randomized controlled phase 2/3 trial testing AZD1222 (ChAdOx1 nCoV-19) in healthy adults. For TCRbeta chain sequencing, PBMC samples from trial participants were taken at day 0 and at day 28 after the second dose. The research as a whole found: Only five or six AZD1222 recipients were SARS-CoV-2 seropositive at baseline, limiting conclusions about previously exposed vaccinees. Reportedly, almost half of the unique spike-specific TCRs recognized epitopes lying outside the regions that are mutated in the B.1.351 and B.1.1.7 variants. No day 14 peak-response samples were available, so repertoires were characterized only after the peak T cell response. Spike-specific TCR breadth and depth rose significantly after two AZD1222 doses compared with day 0 and with MenACWY recipients. In the small 56-69-year group, the increase in depth fell short of significance, most likely because of low power. The whole spike protein was spanned by vaccine-associated CD4 TCRs, and dominant responses were seen in regions 160-218 and 743-854. Most participants were white British and females outnumbered males, and the authors suggested that clonal diversity may have been underestimated.

This clonotype originated in an adult in good health. Sequencing used peripheral blood, obtained on day 0 of AZD1222 vaccination. The rearrangement combines TRBV6-5 with TRBJ2-7, with a weak D call of TRBD1 (6 bases match). This receptor carries the CDR3 CASSIGGQRSYEQYF. The DNA is TGTGCCAGCTCGATAGGCGGACAGCGGTCCTACGAGCAGTACTTC.